This T cell receptor (beta chain) came from a study of T-cell reconstitution after alpha-beta-depleted transplantation in children. This clonotype was counted at least ten times. Its antigen is unidentified. Points from the study as a whole: Expanded clones from the graft, numbering several hundred, reportedly supplied alpha-beta T cells about two months after transplant.

Germline CDR1 SQVTM, CDR2 ANQGSEA. The CDR3 covers 13 residues. V lost 7 bases and J 5 bases, leaving 17 bases between the germline ends. Preparation of the TCRbeta library was carried out with unique molecular identifiers. TCRdb called the PCR reads again in MiXCR, with one record for every CDR3 protein. This table has roughly 500,000 distinct CDR3 sequences, about 10% appearing once. Specimen: PBMCs, collected before TCRalphabeta/CD19-depleted stem cell transplant. The rearrangement joins TRBV29-1 to TRBJ1-2; D not certain. The clonotype originates from a child aged 2-15 years with inherited bone marrow failure, due to receive a stem cell transplant. The CDR3 region is CSASGGSYYGYTF. The CDR3 bases are TGCAGCGCCTCCGGCGGATCCTATTATGGCTACACCTTC.